The rows below give T cell receptor beta chains drawn from one sample of a study of cytomegalovirus exposure and HLA in healthy donors. The method was immunoSEQ multiplex PCR; TCRdb's version includes in-frame clones alone and lacks a portion of them. The data hold around 150,000 clones, with 80% to 90% observed a single time. Sequenced input: PBMCs. The receptors were gathered from a man in his late teens or twenties in good health and CMV-seropositive. Both conserved end residues are part of each CDR3. Fields, in order: V gene, J gene, CDR3 protein.

v_call: TRBV7-9; j_call: TRBJ2-2; cdr3_aa: CASSRRQGAAGNTGELFF
v_call: TRBV7-2; j_call: TRBJ1-5; cdr3_aa: CASGTRGNQPQHF
v_call: TRBV4-1; j_call: TRBJ2-7; cdr3_aa: CASSPQGTASSYEQYF
v_call: TRBV6-5; j_call: TRBJ1-1; cdr3_aa: CASSLAGERDTEAFF
v_call: TRBV28; j_call: TRBJ1-1; cdr3_aa: CASSWAGRTNTEAFF
v_call: TRBV7-2; j_call: TRBJ2-7; cdr3_aa: CASSFTSGASYEQYF
v_call: TRBV5-1; j_call: TRBJ1-1; cdr3_aa: CASSSTGGVDTEAFF
v_call: TRBV6-1; j_call: TRBJ2-7; cdr3_aa: CASRGQDRYEQYF
v_call: TRBV6-6; j_call: TRBJ1-6; cdr3_aa: CASSYLGDLDSPLHF
v_call: TRBV30; j_call: TRBJ2-3; cdr3_aa: CAWLQGLAGGTDTQYF